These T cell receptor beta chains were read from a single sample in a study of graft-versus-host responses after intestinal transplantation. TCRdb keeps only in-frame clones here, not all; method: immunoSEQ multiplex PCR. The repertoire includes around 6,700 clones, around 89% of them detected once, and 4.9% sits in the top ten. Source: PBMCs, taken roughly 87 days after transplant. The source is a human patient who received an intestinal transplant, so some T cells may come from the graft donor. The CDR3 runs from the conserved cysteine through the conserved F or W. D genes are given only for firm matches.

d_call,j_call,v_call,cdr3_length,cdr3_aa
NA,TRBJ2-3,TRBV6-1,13,CASSGGWSDTQYF
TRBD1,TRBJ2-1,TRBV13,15,CASSLGTGGEDEQFF
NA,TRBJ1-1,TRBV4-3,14,CASSPRQMNTEAFF
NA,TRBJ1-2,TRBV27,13,CASSPQGYYGYTF
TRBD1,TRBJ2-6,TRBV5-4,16,CASRADRVDGANVLTF
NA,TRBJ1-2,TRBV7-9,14,CASSLSASNYGYTF
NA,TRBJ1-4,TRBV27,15,CASQLNAARSEKLFF
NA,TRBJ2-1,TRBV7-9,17,CASTPGSGVGLNNEQFF
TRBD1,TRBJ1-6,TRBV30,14,CAWRRRTGQSPLHF
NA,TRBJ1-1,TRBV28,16,CASSATPQGKHTEAFF
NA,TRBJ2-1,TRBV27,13,CASSLAGNNEQFF
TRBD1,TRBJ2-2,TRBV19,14,CASSPRTGTGELFF
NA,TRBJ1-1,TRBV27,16,CASSPNRLMLDTEAFF
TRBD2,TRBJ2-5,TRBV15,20,CATSRVAGLAGEGLQETQYF
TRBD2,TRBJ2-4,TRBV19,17,CASSIAGLAGNKNIQYF
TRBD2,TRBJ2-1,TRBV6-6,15,CASSSFSGGGNEQFF
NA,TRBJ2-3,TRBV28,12,CASSRLGYPQYF
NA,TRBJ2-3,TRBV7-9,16,CASSFGSDRTTDTQYF
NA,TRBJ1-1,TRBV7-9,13,CASSQTRGTEAFF
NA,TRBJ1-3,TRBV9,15,CASSVDGGSGNTIYF
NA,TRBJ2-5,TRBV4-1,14,CASSQGRVVETQYF
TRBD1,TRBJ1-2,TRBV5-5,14,CASTTGGSNYGYTF
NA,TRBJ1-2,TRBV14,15,CASSQGLGLYPGYTF
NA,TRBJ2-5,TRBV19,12,CASSPGTETQYF
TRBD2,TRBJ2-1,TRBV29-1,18,CSVEGLLAGGPRQDEQFF
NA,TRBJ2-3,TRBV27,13,CASSVRFTDTQYF
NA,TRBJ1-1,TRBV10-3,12,CAIRTGNTEAFF
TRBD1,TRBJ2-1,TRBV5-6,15,CASSLDGTGRHEQFF
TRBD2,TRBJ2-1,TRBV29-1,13,CSVGPGGPDEQFF
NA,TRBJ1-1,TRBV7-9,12,CASSSQWTEAFF
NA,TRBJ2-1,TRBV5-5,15,CASSHTGTRIDEQFF
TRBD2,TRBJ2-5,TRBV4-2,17,CASSLGLADLYQETQYF
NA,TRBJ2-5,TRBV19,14,CASRAGFMQETQYF
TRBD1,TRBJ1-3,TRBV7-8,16,CASSSHNRGSGNTIYF
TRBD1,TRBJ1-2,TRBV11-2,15,CASSPPGQGWNGYTF
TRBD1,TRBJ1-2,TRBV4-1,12,CASSRTGYGYTF
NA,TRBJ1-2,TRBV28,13,CATWGAANYGYTF
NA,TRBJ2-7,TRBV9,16,CASSPSGLVSLSEQYF
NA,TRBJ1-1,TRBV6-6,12,CASQTATGEAFF
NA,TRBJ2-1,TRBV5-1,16,CASSLAPDGNSFGQFF
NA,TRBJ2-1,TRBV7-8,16,CASSPLTGEGNNEQFF
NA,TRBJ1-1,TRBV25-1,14,CASSEGPRGTEAFF
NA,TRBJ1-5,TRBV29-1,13,CSVEQGRDQPQHF
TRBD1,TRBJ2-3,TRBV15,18,CATSRDLYGTGSTDTQYF
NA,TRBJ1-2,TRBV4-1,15,CASSQEVTGFEGYTF
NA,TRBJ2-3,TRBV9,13,CASSVLTSDTQYF
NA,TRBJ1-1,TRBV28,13,CASSVNPRAEAFF
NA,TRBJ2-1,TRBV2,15,CASSPAPAGDNEQFF
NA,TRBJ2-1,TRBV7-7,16,CASSPGGLSSYNEQFF
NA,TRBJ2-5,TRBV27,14,CASSRTQAGETQYF
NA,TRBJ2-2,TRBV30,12,CAWSFRSGELFF
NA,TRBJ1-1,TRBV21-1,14,CASIRFNRNTEAFF
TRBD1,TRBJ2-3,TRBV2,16,CASSQTGTGRADTQYF